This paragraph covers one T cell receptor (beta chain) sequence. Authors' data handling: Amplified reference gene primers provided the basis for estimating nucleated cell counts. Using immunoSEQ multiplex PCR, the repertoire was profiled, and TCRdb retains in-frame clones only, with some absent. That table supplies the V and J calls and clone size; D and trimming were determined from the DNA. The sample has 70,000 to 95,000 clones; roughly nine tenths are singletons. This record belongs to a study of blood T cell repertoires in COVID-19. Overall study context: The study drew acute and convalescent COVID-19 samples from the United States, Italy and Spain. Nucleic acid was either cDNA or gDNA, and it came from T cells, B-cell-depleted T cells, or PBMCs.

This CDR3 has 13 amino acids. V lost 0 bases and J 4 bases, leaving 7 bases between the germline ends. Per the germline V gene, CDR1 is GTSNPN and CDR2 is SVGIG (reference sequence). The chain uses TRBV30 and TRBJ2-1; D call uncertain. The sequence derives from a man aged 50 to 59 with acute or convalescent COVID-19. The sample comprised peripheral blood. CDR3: CAWSVSGYNEQFF. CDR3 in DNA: TGTGCCTGGAGTGTATCCGGGTACAATGAGCAGTTCTTC.